This entry lists 14 T cell receptor beta chains sequenced from one sample in a study of identifying expanded T cells in peripheral blood. Data came from immunoSEQ multiplex PCR; TCRdb stores just in-frame clones and leaves some out. The sample contains 70,000 to 95,000 clones, about 90% of which appear only once. Sequenced input: blood. The receptors come from a person aged 18 to 75 in good health.

The chain links TRBV5-4 to TRBJ2-7; 9 nucleotides align to TRBD1. V trimming: 4 bases; J trimming: 7 bases; junction bases outside the gene matches: 6. CDR1 and CDR2 (germline): SGHNT, YYREEE (reference sequence). CDR3 length equals 13 residues. In nucleotides, the CDR3 is TGTGCCAGCAGCACCGGGACAGGGTTGGAGCAGTACTTC. Residues: CASSTGTGLEQYF.

The chain joins TRBV7-9 to TRBJ2-1; TRBD2 matches at 8 bases. Germline CDR1 reads SEHNR; CDR2 reads FQNEAQ (reference sequence). The length of the CDR3 is 15 residues. The V segment lost 5 bases and the J segment 5 bases; nucleotides outside the gene matches: 8. CDR3 nucleotide sequence: TGTGCCAGCAGCCCTCCGGGACTAGGGAACAATGAGCAGTTCTTC. This encodes CASSPPGLGNNEQFF.

By its share, this clone is medium-sized. The sample has other DNA sequences that encode this CDR3 too. The CDR3 DNA follows: TGTGCCAGCAGTTTCGGGGGAGATGGCTACACCTTC. Amino acid sequence: CASSFGGDGYTF. The rearrangement joins TRBV28 to TRBJ1-2, with D possibly matching TRBD1 (5 bases). Germline V gene lookup returns CDR1 MDHEN and CDR2 SYDVKM. V was shortened by 3 bases and J by 6 bases, with 8 bases between the two germline ends. The CDR3 contains 12 residues.

The chain employs TRBV5-6 and TRBJ1-4, with D hard to call. This CDR3 comprises 16 residues. Per germline, CDR1 SGHDT and CDR2 YYEEEE. Trimming pared 3 bases from V and 6 bases from J, leaving 18 bases between. The CDR3 DNA follows: TGTGCCAGCAGCTCCCGAACCCAAGAGAATTATGAAAAACTGTTTTTT. This translates into CASSSRTQENYEKLFF.

The rearrangement links TRBV2 to TRBJ2-3, with 9 bases matching TRBD1. The germline CDR1 and CDR2 sequences are SNHLY and FYNNEI. This CDR3 has 14 amino acids. J was trimmed by 6 bases and V by 2 bases; bases with no gene match: 3. The DNA for the CDR3 is TGTGCCAGCAGTGAACTGGACAGGGGTGATACGCAGTATTTT. Protein sequence: CASSELDRGDTQYF.

The rearrangement uses TRBV18 and TRBJ1-2; TRBD1 agrees at 8 bases. Germline CDR1 and CDR2: KGHSH and LQKENI. V shed 3 bases and J 4 bases; nucleotides not matched to a gene: 7. CDR3 length equals 15 residues. DNA for the CDR3: TGTGCCAGCTCACCGGGACAGGAAAATCGCTATGGCTACACCTTC. It codes for CASSPGQENRYGYTF.

V gene TRBV19 combines with J gene TRBJ2-7, with D perhaps matching TRBD1 (8 bases). V was clipped by 4 bases and J by 2 bases, with 12 bases between them. Per germline, CDR1 LNHDA and CDR2 SQIVND (reference sequence). The CDR3 covers 14 residues. Here the CDR3 reads CASSTTGGAYEQYF. In DNA form, the CDR3 reads TGTGCCAGTAGTACTACAGGGGGGGCCTACGAGCAGTACTTC.

The sample holds a few counts of this clone. The chain combines TRBV25-1 with TRBJ2-5, with D tentatively TRBD2 (5 bases). The V and J ends lost 3 bases and 2 bases respectively, with 19 bases between them. The CDR3 spans 17 residues. CDR1 and CDR2 from the germline V gene are MGHDK and SYGVNS. The CDR3 region has the DNA TGTGCCAGCAGTGACCTAAACGCGGGTTGGCGACAAGAGACCCAGTACTTC. Translating gives CASSDLNAGWRQETQYF. Looking up the rest from reference TRBV25-1 and TRBJ2-5 gives the full variable domain: EADIYQTPRYLVIGTGKKITLECSQTMGHDKMYWYQQDPGMELHLIHYSYGVNSTEKGDLSSESTVSRIRTEHFPLTLESARPSHTSQYLCASSDLNAGWRQETQYFGPGTRLLVL.

CDR3: CASSGPSIYNEQFF. The DNA for the CDR3 is TGTGCCAGCAGCGGTCCTTCTATCTACAATGAGCAGTTCTTC. The V and J genes are TRBV14 and TRBJ2-1; no firm D call. This CDR3 is built from 14 residues. V dropped 5 bases and J dropped 3 bases, with 11 bases sitting between them. Germline V gene lookup returns CDR1 SGHDN and CDR2 FVKESK.

This clone was observed a handful of times. The rearrangement joins TRBV7-9 to TRBJ1-6, with D tentatively TRBD1 (6 bases). The CDR3 runs 12 residues. The V gene's germline CDR1 is SEHNR and CDR2 FQNEAQ (reference sequence). The germline V and J ends were trimmed by 1 base and 16 bases, with 11 bases remaining between them. In DNA form, the CDR3 reads TGTGCCAGCAGCTTAGAACAGGGTCAACTCCACTTT. Its translation: CASSLEQGQLHF. Full variable domain (remainder filled in from reference TRBV7-9 and TRBJ1-6): DTGVSQNPRHKITKRGQNVTFRCDPISEHNRLYWYRQTLGQGPEFLTYFQNEAQLEKSRLLSDRFSAERPKGSFSTLEIQRTEQGDSAMYLCASSLEQGQLHFGNGTRLTVT.

This rearrangement joins TRBV30 to TRBJ2-5; tentatively, D is TRBD1 (6 bases). The V gene's germline CDR1 is GTSNPN and CDR2 SVGIG (reference sequence). This CDR3 has 12 residues. Deletions cut 5 bases from V and 4 bases from J, with 11 bases between. The CDR3, as DNA: TGTGCCTGGGGGGGCTCGATAGAGACCCAGTACTTC. Translating it yields CAWGGSIETQYF.

CDR3 amino acids: CASSVWEGHGQPQHF. The CDR3 DNA sequence: TGTGCCAGCAGCGTGTGGGAGGGGCACGGTCAGCCCCAGCATTTT. The chain employs TRBV9 and TRBJ1-5, with TRBD1 as a possible D gene (5 bases). This CDR3 has 15 amino acids. Germline CDR1 and CDR2: SGDLS and YYNGEE. Trimming shortened V by 2 bases and J by 6 bases, and 15 bases separated the two germline ends.

The chain employs TRBV28 and TRBJ1-5; D perhaps matches TRBD1 (5 bases). The V end lost 6 bases, the J end lost 5 bases, and 17 bases lay between the germline ends. Germline lookup yields CDR1 MDHEN and CDR2 SYDVKM. This CDR3 region has 15 residues. CDR3 region: CASSHNPGSDQPQHF. CDR3 DNA sequence: TGTGCCAGCAGCCATAACCCAGGGAGCGATCAGCCCCAGCATTTT.

This clone showed up just a few times. The V gene is TRBV30, the J gene TRBJ1-5; the D is unclear. Germline loops: CDR1 GTSNPN, CDR2 SVGIG (reference sequence). The CDR3 totals 17 residues. V dropped 0 bases and J dropped 0 bases, with 15 bases sitting between them. The DNA for the CDR3 is TGTGCCTGGAGTGTATGGGAGTCGACCCTTAGCAATCAGCCCCAGCATTTT. Residues: CAWSVWESTLSNQPQHF.